The entry that follows covers one T cell receptor (beta chain) sequence. Its antigen is unknown. For every sample, approximately 9 x 10^4 TCR templates were assayed. Here immunoSEQ multiplex PCR was the method, and the copy in TCRdb shows in-frame clones only, minus some. The data contain 70,000 or so clones, less than 95% of them singletons. The data were obtained in a study of siplizumab effects on memory and regulatory T cells. The CDR3 loop spans 14 amino acids. Germline CDR1 reads SGHDN; CDR2 reads FVKESK. Between the trimmed V and J ends, which lost 4 bases and 6 bases, there was a span of 12 bases. Notes on the study in general: Researchers did not confirm the suppressive function of proliferating Tregs from siplizumab cultures.

The chain employs TRBV14 and TRBJ2-2; tentatively, D is TRBD2 (6 bases). The TCR originated in a human donor in good health. Sequenced material: CD8+ T cells sorted from blood. The CDR3 sequence: CASSPRPGAGELFF. The CDR3 nucleotides read TGTGCCAGCAGCCCCCGCCCGGGGGCCGGGGAGCTGTTTTTT.